This paragraph covers one T cell receptor (beta chain) sequence. The data were obtained in a study of blood T cell repertoires in COVID-19. Measured with immunoSEQ multiplex PCR; TCRdb has only the in-frame clones, and not every one. The sample carries some 260,000 clones, about 80% recorded once. The sequenced sample was peripheral blood. The TCR was taken from a woman aged 80 or over with acute or convalescent COVID-19.

CDR3 DNA: TGTGCCAGTAGAGGAGTCACTCCGACAGGCGCGCCTGAAGCTTTCTTT. Translation gives CASRGVTPTGAPEAFF. The rearrangement links TRBV19 to TRBJ1-1; tentative D call: TRBD1 (6 bases). Germline V gene data show CDR1 as LNHDA and CDR2 as SQIVND (reference sequence). CDR3 length equals 16 residues. V dropped 6 bases and J dropped 6 bases, with 23 bases sitting between them. Together with reference TRBV19 and TRBJ1-1, the CDR3 gives the full variable domain: DGGITQSPKYLFRKEGQNVTLSCEQNLNHDAMYWYRQDPGQGLRLIYYSQIVNDFQKGDIAEGYSVSREKKESFPLTVTSAQKNPTAFYLCASRGVTPTGAPEAFFGQGTRLTVV.